The 5 T cell receptor beta chains below come from one sample, sequenced in a study of blood T cell repertoires in COVID-19. Clones were sequenced by immunoSEQ multiplex PCR, and TCRdb holds only the in-frame ones, with some missing. In the table there are about 200,000 clones, around 95% of which are singletons. The sample was peripheral blood. The receptor source for this set is a man between 25 and 39 years old with COVID-19, enrolled during active disease.

The genes are TRBV9 and TRBJ1-1; 9 bases fit TRBD1. Germline V gene data show CDR1 as SGDLS and CDR2 as YYNGEE. Losses at the gene ends were 3 bases for V and 5 bases for J; bases not matched to a gene: 5. The CDR3 covers 14 residues. In DNA form, the CDR3 reads TGTGCCAGCAGCGAAACAGGGGGCTGGACTGAAGCTTTCTTT. This gives the protein CASSETGGWTEAFF.

The chain has TRBV7-9 and TRBJ1-1; D call uncertain. V lost 7 bases and J lost 4, with 10 bases in between. Germline V gene lookup returns CDR1 SEHNR and CDR2 FQNEAQ (reference sequence). This CDR3 has 12 residues. For the CDR3, the DNA is TGTGCCAGCACCCCGGTTCTCACTGAAGCTTTCTTT. This codes for CASTPVLTEAFF.

A few counts support this clone. The chain carries TRBV19 and TRBJ1-1, with D possibly being TRBD1 (6 bases). V lost 2 bases to trimming and J lost 0 bases, with 7 bases between them. The CDR3 has 14 amino acids. The germline gives CDR1 LNHDA, CDR2 SQIVND (reference sequence). The CDR3 spells CASSIQGLNTEAFF. In DNA form, the CDR3 reads TGTGCCAGTAGTATACAGGGGCTGAACACTGAAGCTTTCTTT.

This chain links TRBV6-2 or TRBV6-3 with TRBJ1-1; 9 bases are shared with TRBD1. Germline V gives CDR1 MNHEY, CDR2 SVGEGT. The J segment lost 5 bases and the V segment lost 6 bases, leaving 13 bases of the junction unmatched. The CDR3 totals 16 residues. CDR3 sequence: CASSPYTSTGGTEAFF. CDR3 coding DNA: TGTGCCAGCAGCCCATACACCTCGACAGGGGGGACTGAAGCTTTCTTT.

The chain recombines TRBV12-5 with TRBJ1-3; the match to TRBD1 covers 10 bases. The length of the CDR3 is 15 residues. V shed 6 bases and J 3 bases; nucleotides not matched to a gene: 5. Germline V gives CDR1 LGHNT, CDR2 FRNRAP. The CDR3 protein is CASGQTGGIGNTIYF. CDR3 nucleotide sequence: TGTGCTAGTGGGCAGACAGGGGGCATTGGAAACACCATATATTTT.